One and the same sample provided the 15 T cell receptor beta chains below, sequenced in a study of tumor-infiltrating lymphocytes in primary liver carcinoma. Unsorted bulk tissue, about 19-32 mg of it, served as the source for co-extraction of RNA and DNA. Total RNA (around 510 ng) served as template for TCR beta cDNA synthesis primed by a constant-region primer. ARM-PCR was slightly modified, and three nested multiplex PCR rounds with it gave rise to the TCR beta libraries. A C-beta reverse primer and TRBV1-TRBV30 forward primers served in each of the first two PCR rounds, at 10 cycles apiece. TCRdb re-called the multiplex PCR reads with MiXCR, one entry per CDR3 protein. The profile shows approximately 110,000 distinct CDR3 sequences, approximately 80% of them singletons. Sequences were obtained from liver tumor tissue from sampling region 3. Subset indicated: tumor region T3, left-lateral pole. These receptors were taken from a man aged 35 to 55 with primary liver carcinoma and hepatitis B virus infection.

This clonotype was counted at least ten times. CDR3 coding DNA: TGTGCCAGCAGAGGCGACAGGTTCAAAAACATTCAGTACTTC. This translates into CASRGDRFKNIQYF. V and J are TRBV28 and TRBJ2-4, with a weak D call TRBD1 (6 bases). Germline assignment: CDR1 MDHEN and CDR2 SYDVKM. V was trimmed by 6 bases and J by 3 bases, leaving 12 bases between them. The CDR3 covers 14 residues.

The chain links TRBV2 to TRBJ1-4, with D possibly being TRBD1 (6 bases). V was trimmed by 3 bases and J by 3 bases, leaving 11 bases between them. Germline-derived CDR1 and CDR2 are SNHLY and FYNNEI. The CDR3 length is 15 residues. CDR3 coding DNA: TGTGCCAGCAGTGACCGGGGGACATCTAATGAAAAACTGTTTTTT. It encodes CASSDRGTSNEKLFF. The variable domain in full, with the rest retrieved from reference TRBV2 and TRBJ1-4, is EPEVTQTPSHQVTQMGQEVILRCVPISNHLYFYWYRQILGQKVEFLVSFYNNEISEKSEIFDDQFSVERPDGSNFTLKIRSTKLEDSAMYFCASSDRGTSNEKLFFGSGTQLSVL.

About this clonotype: A single base separates this from a much larger clone, so it may be a read error. The gene calls are TRBV28 and TRBJ1-2; 10 bases map to TRBD1. The CDR3 totals 13 residues. The germline V gene has CDR1 MDHEN and CDR2 SYDVKM. CDR3 region: CDSRTGGNYGYTF. DNA for the CDR3: TGTGACTCCCGGACAGGGGGAAACTATGGCTACACCTTC.

Remarks on this clonotype: An end of the junction differs from the germline gene, which may be a read error. The chain uses TRBV14 and TRBJ1-1; D is uncertain. The length of the CDR3 is 14 residues. Germline V CDR1 and CDR2: SGHDN, FVKESK. The CDR3 sequence: CASSQANLNIEAFF. CDR3 sequence (DNA): TGTGCCAGCAGCCAAGCAAATTTGAACATTGAAGCTTTCTTT.

For this clonotype: At one boundary the junction diverges from the germline segment, which might be a read error. The V and J genes are TRBV29-1 and TRBJ2-1; 14 bases match TRBD2. This CDR3 is 15 amino acids long. Germline CDR1 is SQVTM and CDR2 is ANQGSEA. The CDR3: CSVGLAGGSCNERFF. CDR3 nucleotides: TGCAGCGTTGGACTAGCGGGAGGGTCCTGCAATGAGCGGTTCTTC.

To note about this clonotype: Likely a read error: the CDR3 ends without its conserved phenylalanine or tryptophan. V is TRBV28 and J is TRBJ2-7; D unclear. The V gene's germline CDR1 is MDHEN and CDR2 SYDVKM. The CDR3 loop spans 15 amino acids. Trimming took 2 bases from V and 0 from J, leaving 11 bases between them. In DNA form, the CDR3 reads TGTGCCAGCAGTTTACATCCGCAGAGCTCCTACGAGCAGTACTTA. Its protein product is CASSLHPQSSYEQYL.

This clonotype has a handful of counts. The chain couples TRBV29-1 to TRBJ2-7, with D perhaps assigned TRBD1 or TRBD2 (5 bases each). Per germline, CDR1 SQVTM and CDR2 ANQGSEA. This CDR3 region has 15 residues. Trimming left V 4 bases short and J 2 bases short, with 18 bases between. CDR3 nucleotides: TGCAGCGTTGCGACTGGATGGGGGACGCCCTACGAGCAGTACTTC. It translates to CSVATGWGTPYEQYF.

In regard to this clonotype: At one of its ends the junction is not consistent with the germline gene, which may arise from a read error. The rearrangement uses TRBV6-1 and TRBJ2-1, with D possibly being TRBD1 (6 bases). The germline V gene encodes CDR1 MNHNS and CDR2 SASEGT. This CDR3 spans 13 amino acids. This CDR3 reads CVSSLDSSNEQFF. The CDR3 DNA reads TGTGTCAGCAGTCTGGACAGTAGCAATGAGCAGTTCTTC.

Remarks on this clonotype: A junction boundary mismatches the germline segment, possibly from a read error. The chain uses TRBV29-1 and TRBJ2-1; 10 positions agree with TRBD2. CDR1 is SQVTM and CDR2 is ANQGSEA in the germline V gene. The CDR3 extends over 16 amino acids. CDR3 sequence reads: CSVEPYTSGMYNEQLF. The DNA for the CDR3 is TGCAGTGTTGAACCGTACACTAGCGGGATGTACAATGAGCAGCTCTTC.

The gene calls are TRBV6-2 or TRBV6-3 and TRBJ2-5; D is ambiguous. The V and J ends lost 5 bases and 3 bases respectively, with 16 bases between them. Per the germline V gene, CDR1 is MNHEY and CDR2 is SVGEGT. The CDR3 is 15 amino acids. CDR3 amino acids: CASSGFAREEETQYF. The CDR3 DNA follows: TGTGCCAGCAGTGGATTTGCGAGAGAGGAAGAGACCCAGTACTTC.

A word on this clonotype: Germline is not matched at one junction end, which may reflect a read error. The chain carries TRBV6-2 or TRBV6-3 and TRBJ2-1; D gene ambiguous. Germline values: CDR1 MNHEY, CDR2 SVGEGT. The CDR3 is 14 amino acids. In DNA form, the CDR3 reads TGTGCCAGCAGTTACTCTATGAATACATACGACCAAGTCTTC. This codes for CASSYSMNTYDQVF.

On this clonotype: This may be a read error: a much more frequent sequence differs by one nucleotide. The chain joins TRBV28 to TRBJ1-1, with D uncertain. CDR1 is MDHEN, CDR2 SYDVKM, per germline. The CDR3 has 15 amino acids. Trimming cost V 8 bases and J 0 bases, with 16 bases left between them. The CDR3 DNA follows: TGTGCCAGCGCCCCCCCAGAGGGTATGAACACTGAAGCTTTCTTT. It is translated as CASAPPEGMNTEAFF.

Note on this clonotype: The CDR3 does not close with the conserved phenylalanine or tryptophan, likely indicating a read error. The V and J genes are TRBV6-5 and TRBJ2-1, with TRBD1 matching 7 bases. V shed 5 bases and J 10 bases; nucleotides not matched to a gene: 11. The CDR3 length is 14 residues. The germline gives CDR1 MNHEY, CDR2 SVGAGI. CDR3 amino acids: CASSLQGSYNEQFL. CDR3 in DNA: TGTGCCAGCAGTCTACAGGGGTCCTATAACGAGCAGTTCCTC.

This clonotype was counted once. At one of its ends the junction is not consistent with the germline gene, which may arise from a read error. V is TRBV12-3 or TRBV12-4 and J is TRBJ1-5, with D hard to call. CDR3 length: 15 residues. The CDR3 sequence: CVSRQIGLPDQPQHF. The CDR3 DNA reads as TGTGTCAGCAGGCAGATAGGGCTACCAGATCAGCCCCAGCATTTT.

The V gene is TRBV11-1, the J gene TRBJ2-7; D uncertain. Trimming shortened V by 10 bases and J by 3 bases, and 16 bases separated the two germline ends. This CDR3 comprises 13 residues. Germline loops: CDR1 SGHAT, CDR2 FQDESV (reference sequence). This CDR3 reads CATMGKRFYEQYF. In DNA, the CDR3 is TGTGCCACCATGGGGAAGCGATTCTACGAGCAGTACTTC.